This T cell receptor (beta chain) is drawn from a study of identical twins. From the 5' RACE reads, TCRdb called clonotypes with MiXCR, one entry per CDR3 protein. The sample lists over 600,000 distinct CDR3 sequences; around 21% were seen once. The CDR3 is 14 amino acids. Trimming took off 0 bases at V and 4 bases at J, with 10 bases between the two ends. Germline V gene data show CDR1 as DFQATT and CDR2 as SNEGSKA (reference sequence). The same sample was also studied in work on T cells expressing NK-cell markers.

The source of this sequence is a young woman in good health. The V call is TRBV20-1, the J call TRBJ2-1; D gene uncertain. Sequencing was done on a sample of PBMCs. CDR3 loop: CSAREVGKYNEQFF. The CDR3 nucleotides are TGCAGTGCTAGAGAGGTCGGCAAATACAATGAGCAGTTCTTC.